This entry concerns a single T cell receptor (beta chain). Its target is not known. This record belongs to a study of T cell responses to AZD1222 COVID-19 vaccine. General study findings and limits: Just a handful of AZD1222 recipients were seropositive at baseline. White British donors predominated, females outnumbered males, and clonal diversity was possibly underestimated. Reports say nearly half of spike-specific TCRs go after unmutated variant regions.

Analysis merged second doses at about 4 or about 12 weeks. Only in-frame clones appear in the TCRdb table, and some are missing; sequencing was by immunoSEQ multiplex PCR. The sample shows 140,000 or so clones, roughly nine tenths of them seen only once. This CDR3 contains 16 residues. Germline-derived CDR1 and CDR2 are MNHEY and SMNVEV (reference sequence). V lost 5 bases and J 4 bases, leaving 20 bases between the germline ends. The input for sequencing was peripheral blood, taken 28 days after the second AZD1222 dose. This sequence was found in an adult who received the AZD1222 COVID-19 vaccine. The chain recombines TRBV27 with TRBJ1-1, with no clear D. The CDR3 bases are TGTGCCAGCAGTCCCTCCGGGTGGAGGGCGGGCACTGAAGCTTTCTTT. Translated, it gives CASSPSGWRAGTEAFF.